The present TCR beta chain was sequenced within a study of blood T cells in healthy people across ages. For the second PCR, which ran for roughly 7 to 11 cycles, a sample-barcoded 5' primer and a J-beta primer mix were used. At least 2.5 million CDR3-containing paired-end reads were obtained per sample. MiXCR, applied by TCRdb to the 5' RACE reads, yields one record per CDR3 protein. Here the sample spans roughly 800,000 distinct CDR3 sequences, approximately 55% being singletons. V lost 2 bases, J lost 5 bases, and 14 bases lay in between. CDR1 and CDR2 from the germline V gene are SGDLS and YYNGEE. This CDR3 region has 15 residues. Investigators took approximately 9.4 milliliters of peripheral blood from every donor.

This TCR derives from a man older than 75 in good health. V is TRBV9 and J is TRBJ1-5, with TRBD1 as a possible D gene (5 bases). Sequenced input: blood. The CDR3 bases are TGTGCCAGCAGCGTGACAGACAGTGAGGATCAGCCCCAGCATTTT. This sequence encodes CASSVTDSEDQPQHF.